This T cell receptor beta chain was retrieved from a study of T cells after yellow fever vaccination. In its sample, this clonotype was seen a few times. The antigen remains unidentified. The CDR3 is 16 amino acids. CDR1 and CDR2 (germline): SEHNR, FQNEAQ (reference sequence). Trimming pared 4 bases from V and 4 bases from J, leaving 18 bases between. TCRdb re-called the 5' RACE reads with MiXCR, one entry per CDR3 protein. The profile covers under 250,000 distinct CDR3 sequences, with roughly 7.2% appearing a single time and roughly 0.9% taken by the ten largest. Findings and caveats of the study: Post-booster repertoires again held most primary-vaccination clones (about 96% CD4, 88% CD8). Abundant bulk-population clonotypes could contaminate the FACS-sorted repertoires.

The input for sequencing was CD4+ T cells sorted from PBMCs, taken 15 days after the yellow fever booster vaccination. This clonotype originated in a man aged 25-45 years who received the YFV17D yellow fever vaccine. The chain joins TRBV7-9 to TRBJ2-3; D could derive from TRBD1 or TRBD2 (5 bases each). CDR3 sequence reads: CASSSSPGRTADTQYF. CDR3 nucleotides: TGTGCCAGCAGCTCATCTCCGGGACGGACGGCAGATACGCAGTATTTT.